Listed below are T cell receptor beta chains from one sample, sequenced in a study of blood T cell repertoires in COVID-19. Produced via immunoSEQ multiplex PCR; TCRdb's table is partial and in-frame only. Of 400,000 or so clones in the sample, approximately 85% are singletons; the top ten hold around 1.9%. Sequencing used PBMCs or T cells enriched from blood (not recorded which). These receptors were taken from a woman aged 35 to 49 with acute COVID-19. CDR3s leave out the opening cysteine and the closing phenylalanine or tryptophan. The D gene is left open where the match is weak.

CDR3 protein: ASSPLAGGQYQTINTGELF
D gene: TRBD2
J gene: TRBJ2-2
V gene: TRBV28

CDR3 protein: SVTSSGGGGHEQY
D gene: -
J gene: TRBJ2-7
V gene: TRBV29-1

CDR3 protein: ASSEGQGIFNEQF
D gene: -
J gene: TRBJ2-1
V gene: TRBV2

CDR3 protein: ASSPRSSYEQY
D gene: -
J gene: TRBJ2-7
V gene: TRBV14

CDR3 protein: ASRSGGAIDTQY
D gene: TRBD2
J gene: TRBJ2-3
V gene: TRBV5-1

CDR3 protein: ASSLGQGSYEQY
D gene: TRBD1
J gene: TRBJ2-7
V gene: TRBV27

CDR3 protein: ASTGAIDTDTQY
D gene: -
J gene: TRBJ2-3
V gene: TRBV10-2

CDR3 protein: ASSTPGASGTSTDTQY
D gene: TRBD2
J gene: TRBJ2-3
V gene: TRBV5-1

CDR3 protein: ASSLRGGLDTQY
D gene: -
J gene: TRBJ2-3
V gene: TRBV7-2

CDR3 protein: ASTTGGGTDTQY
D gene: -
J gene: TRBJ2-3
V gene: TRBV19

CDR3 protein: ASSQEDRDNEQF
D gene: -
J gene: TRBJ2-1
V gene: TRBV4-2

CDR3 protein: ASSPAGAGGANVLT
D gene: -
J gene: TRBJ2-6
V gene: TRBV7-6

CDR3 protein: ASSQVPGWNTEAF
D gene: -
J gene: TRBJ1-1
V gene: TRBV4-1

CDR3 protein: ASKVTVSGNTIY
D gene: -
J gene: TRBJ1-3
V gene: TRBV6-5

CDR3 protein: ASSGRTGNTIY
D gene: -
J gene: TRBJ1-3
V gene: TRBV6-5

CDR3 protein: AISEIGGHNSPLH
D gene: -
J gene: TRBJ1-6
V gene: TRBV10-3

CDR3 protein: ASSPENRGGGYT
D gene: TRBD1
J gene: TRBJ1-2
V gene: TRBV18

CDR3 protein: ASSKEGTASNEKLF
D gene: TRBD1
J gene: TRBJ1-4
V gene: TRBV19

CDR3 protein: ASSQDGGDTQY
D gene: -
J gene: TRBJ2-3
V gene: TRBV4-1

CDR3 protein: ATSDRGQRDTQY
D gene: -
J gene: TRBJ2-3
V gene: TRBV24-1

CDR3 protein: ASSSQGARPQH
D gene: TRBD1
J gene: TRBJ1-5
V gene: TRBV12-3/TRBV12-4

CDR3 protein: ASSRGQGMGNTIY
D gene: TRBD1
J gene: TRBJ1-3
V gene: TRBV5-4

CDR3 protein: ASAERSTTYEQY
D gene: -
J gene: TRBJ2-7
V gene: TRBV27

CDR3 protein: ASSLGDAGGETQY
D gene: -
J gene: TRBJ2-5
V gene: TRBV5-1

CDR3 protein: SASSIGRGLENIQY
D gene: TRBD1
J gene: TRBJ2-4
V gene: TRBV20-1

CDR3 protein: ASSPLPGQGSNTIY
D gene: TRBD1
J gene: TRBJ1-3
V gene: TRBV19

CDR3 protein: ASSRRGEAF
D gene: -
J gene: TRBJ1-1
V gene: TRBV6-5

CDR3 protein: ASRGGRATEAF
D gene: -
J gene: TRBJ1-1
V gene: TRBV2

CDR3 protein: ASSEAREYGYT
D gene: -
J gene: TRBJ1-2
V gene: TRBV6-1